The rows below give T cell receptor beta chains drawn from one sample of a study of blood T cell repertoires in COVID-19. TCRdb keeps only in-frame clones here, not all; method: immunoSEQ multiplex PCR. Here the sample spans roughly 180,000 clones, approximately 80% being singletons. Sequencing was carried out using PBMCs or T cells enriched from blood (not recorded which). These receptors originate from a man in his forties who had recovered from COVID-19. Both conserved end residues are part of each CDR3. Fields, in order: D gene, J gene, V gene, clone size, CDR3 protein, CDR3 DNA. The D gene is left open where the match is weak. Rows give clone size only sometimes, using once, few, many, or a class for an expanded clone.

TRBD1 TRBJ1-1 TRBV7-9 - CASSLNRGFTEAFF TGTGCCAGCAGCTTAAACAGGGGATTCACTGAAGCTTTCTTT
TRBD1 TRBJ1-6 TRBV7-2 - CASSIGQVVNSPLHF TGTGCCAGCAGCATCGGACAGGTTGTTAATTCACCCCTCCACTTT
TRBD1 TRBJ1-1 TRBV11-2 - CASSLDRRGTEAFF TGTGCCAGCAGCTTGGACAGGCGCGGCACTGAAGCTTTCTTT
- TRBJ2-5 TRBV4-1 - CASSLGPSVLEETQYF TGCGCCAGCAGCCTGGGTCCTAGCGTTCTCGAGGAGACCCAGTACTTC
- TRBJ1-2 TRBV18 - CASSPRTDTNYGYTF TGTGCCAGCTCACCAAGAACGGACACTAACTATGGCTACACCTTC
TRBD1 TRBJ1-3 TRBV12-3/TRBV12-4 - CASRGTAGNTIYF TGTGCCAGCAGGGGGACAGCCGGAAACACCATATATTTT
- TRBJ2-2 TRBV7-9 - CASSLVNTNTGELFF TGTGCCAGCAGCTTAGTGAACACAAACACCGGGGAGCTGTTTTTT
TRBD1 TRBJ2-7 TRBV4-3 - CASSQAGTGTGGFYEQYF TGCGCCAGCAGCCAAGCCGGAACCGGGACAGGGGGTTTCTACGAGCAGTACTTC
- TRBJ1-1 TRBV6-4 - CASSVIYTEAFF TGTGCCAGCAGTGTCATTTACACTGAAGCTTTCTTT
TRBD2 TRBJ2-3 TRBV27 - CASSLGLSGSDTQYF TGTGCCAGCAGTTTAGGGCTTAGCGGGTCAGATACGCAGTATTTT
- TRBJ1-2 TRBV19 - CASSMTVGAAGGYTF TGTGCCAGTAGTATGACTGTGGGAGCAGCGGGGGGCTACACCTTC
TRBD2 TRBJ2-3 TRBV9 - CASSALGGLAADTQYF TGTGCCAGCAGCGCGCTCGGGGGACTAGCTGCAGATACGCAGTATTTT
- TRBJ2-2 TRBV27 - CASSLYGLENTGELFF TGTGCCAGCAGTTTATATGGACTGGAAAACACCGGGGAGCTGTTTTTT
TRBD2 TRBJ2-3 TRBV29-1 - CSVLAGGTTDTQYF TGCAGCGTTCTAGCGGGAGGGACCACAGATACGCAGTATTTT
TRBD1 TRBJ1-6 TRBV10-3 - CAISEHRGGNSNSPLHF TGTGCCATCAGTGAGCACAGGGGAGGAAATTCCAATTCACCCCTCCACTTT
TRBD1 TRBJ2-3 TRBV19 once CASSRTPAGQGRDTQYF TGTGCCAGTAGTAGAACCCCCGCGGGACAGGGGAGAGATACGCAGTATTTT
- TRBJ1-5 TRBV18 - CASSPSQGVGNQPQHF TGTGCCAGCTCACCGTCACAGGGAGTGGGTAATCAGCCCCAGCATTTT
TRBD2 TRBJ2-1 TRBV7-9 once CASSSLTSGRPSDEQFF TGTGCCAGCAGCTCGCTGACTAGCGGGAGGCCATCGGATGAGCAGTTCTTC
- TRBJ2-5 TRBV5-1 - CASSPASGGHQETQYF TGCGCCAGCAGCCCCGCCTCTGGCGGCCATCAAGAGACCCAGTACTTC
TRBD1 TRBJ2-7 TRBV6-5 - CASRLTGGQQYF TGTGCCAGCAGACTGACAGGGGGTCAGCAGTACTTC
- TRBJ1-4 TRBV27 - CASSKTEGEKLFF TGTGCCAGCAGCAAGACTGAGGGAGAAAAACTGTTTTTT
- TRBJ1-2 TRBV28 - CASSLPQGPYGYTF TGTGCCAGCAGTCTCCCCCAGGGGCCCTATGGCTACACCTTC
TRBD1 TRBJ1-2 TRBV18 - CASSPGTDTNYGYTF TGTGCCAGCTCACCCGGGACAGATACTAACTATGGCTACACCTTC
TRBD1 TRBJ2-2 TRBV9 - CASKQGADTGELFF TGTGCCAGCAAGCAGGGGGCCGACACCGGGGAGCTGTTTTTT
TRBD1 TRBJ1-4 TRBV5-4 - CASSEYRGTNEKLFF TGTGCCAGCAGCGAATACAGGGGCACTAATGAAAAACTGTTTTTT
- TRBJ2-2 TRBV5-4 few CASSPLNRGDTGELFF TGTGCCAGCAGCCCGCTCAATCGGGGTGACACCGGGGAGCTGTTTTTT
TRBD2 TRBJ2-2 TRBV7-9 once CASARRTSGTDTGELFF TGTGCCAGCGCACGACGGACTAGCGGGACTGACACCGGGGAGCTGTTTTTT
TRBD2 TRBJ2-3 TRBV7-9 - CASSLIAGYTDTQYF TGTGCCAGCAGCTTAATAGCGGGGTACACAGATACGCAGTATTTT
TRBD1 TRBJ1-2 TRBV5-6 - CASSSSRDRGWQGYTF TGTGCCAGCAGCTCGTCCCGGGACAGGGGGTGGCAAGGCTACACCTTC
TRBD1 TRBJ1-1 TRBV2 - CASSRQGARNTEAFF TGTGCCAGCAGCAGACAGGGGGCGCGAAACACTGAAGCTTTCTTT
- TRBJ1-2 TRBV7-2 - CASSLLGAQTNYGYTF TGTGCCAGCAGCTTACTTGGGGCGCAAACTAACTATGGCTACACCTTC
TRBD1 TRBJ2-7 TRBV28 - CASSTPGQGVVGEQYF TGTGCCAGCAGTACCCCGGGACAGGGGGTCGTCGGGGAGCAGTACTTC
- TRBJ1-4 TRBV4-3 once CASSQDEGATNEKLFF TGCGCCAGCAGCCAAGATGAAGGAGCAACTAATGAAAAACTGTTTTTT
TRBD1 TRBJ2-7 TRBV6-5 - CASRRDSYYEQYF TGTGCCAGCAGAAGGGACAGTTACTACGAGCAGTACTTC
- TRBJ2-3 TRBV5-1 - CASMITADTQYF TGCGCCAGCATGATCACAGCAGATACGCAGTATTTT
TRBD1 TRBJ2-2 TRBV29-1 - CSVGTGSAGELFF TGCAGCGTGGGGACAGGGTCGGCCGGGGAGCTGTTTTTT
- TRBJ1-5 TRBV7-2 - CASSFDRDQPQHF TGTGCCAGCAGCTTCGACAGAGATCAGCCCCAGCATTTT
TRBD1 TRBJ1-5 TRBV6-5 - CASSYSGQGGQPQHF TGTGCCAGCAGTTACTCTGGACAGGGCGGTCAGCCCCAGCATTTT
- TRBJ2-2 TRBV4-1 - CASSQVGASTNTGELFF TGCGCCAGCAGCCAAGTGGGAGCCAGTACGAACACCGGGGAGCTGTTTTTT
- TRBJ1-5 TRBV5-6 - CASSLVGDPPSTPQHF TGTGCCAGCAGCTTGGTGGGAGACCCCCCATCCACTCCCCAGCATTTT
TRBD2 TRBJ2-1 TRBV6-5 - CASTTGGPSYNEQFF TGTGCCAGCACGACGGGAGGGCCCTCGTACAATGAGCAGTTCTTC